This T cell receptor beta chain is from a study of blood T cell repertoires in COVID-19. Generated by immunoSEQ multiplex PCR, the TCRdb table keeps only in-frame clones and is missing some. Counted here are fewer than 85,000 clones, 70% to 85% occurring once; the ten biggest clones make up around 4.1%. Germline V gene sequence: CDR1 SGHRS, CDR2 YFSETQ. V gave up 0 bases and J gave up 3 bases, with 21 bases separating them. The CDR3 has 18 residues. The V gene is TRBV5-1, the J gene TRBJ1-2, with a weak D call TRBD1 (6 bases). This sequence was found in a woman in her sixties or seventies with acute or convalescent COVID-19. The sequencing sample was made of peripheral blood. In nucleotides, the CDR3 is TGCGCCAGCAGCTTGGCGCCGACAGGCGAACGATTGGACTATGGCTACACCTTC. This codes for CASSLAPTGERLDYGYTF.